The following is a TCR beta chain sequence with its context. This sample stems from a study of cytomegalovirus exposure and HLA in healthy donors. CDR1 and CDR2 from the germline V gene are LNHDA and SQIVND (reference sequence). The trim removed 5 bases at V and 0 bases at J, leaving 1 base unmatched. The CDR3 totals 14 residues. The PCR used 60 Vbeta and 13 Jbeta primers. Sequencing was performed with immunoSEQ multiplex PCR; in TCRdb, only in-frame clones are kept and a portion is missing. The sample holds about 150,000 clones, roughly 80% seen once. V usage is TRBV19 and J usage is TRBJ2-7; 10 positions agree with TRBD2. The sequenced sample was PBMCs. The sequence was obtained from a man younger than 40 in good health and CMV-seropositive. The CDR3 nucleotides are TGTGCCAGTAGTCTAGCGGGAGCCTCCTACGAGCAGTACTTC. Translated, it gives CASSLAGASYEQYF.